These 5 T cell receptor beta chains came from one sample sequenced in a study of T cell responses to AZD1222 COVID-19 vaccine. Assay: immunoSEQ multiplex PCR; the TCRdb copy retains only in-frame clones and omits some. In the table there are approximately 90,000 clones, roughly nine tenths of which are singletons. Specimen: peripheral blood, collected on day 0 of AZD1222 vaccination. These receptors all stem from an adult in good health.

This clone was seen just once. The chain recombines TRBV7-9 with TRBJ2-3; D remains unclear. This CDR3 region has 16 residues. The germline CDR1 and CDR2 sequences are SEHNR and FQNEAQ (reference sequence). Trimming pared 2 bases from V and 2 bases from J, leaving 14 bases between. The CDR3 protein is CASSLRTGWATDTQYF. CDR3 sequence (DNA): TGTGCCAGCAGCTTACGGACGGGCTGGGCCACAGATACGCAGTATTTT. Filled out from reference TRBV7-9 and TRBJ2-3, the complete variable domain reads DTGVSQNPRHKITKRGQNVTFRCDPISEHNRLYWYRQTLGQGPEFLTYFQNEAQLEKSRLLSDRFSAERPKGSFSTLEIQRTEQGDSAMYLCASSLRTGWATDTQYFGPGTRLTVL.

This clone appeared a single time. The chain uses TRBV10-3 and TRBJ1-2, with unresolved D. CDR1 is ENHRY, CDR2 SYGVKD, per germline. The CDR3 is made up of 15 amino acids. V was shortened by 1 base and J by 8 bases, with 17 bases between the two germline ends. CDR3: CAISELTGVLTGYTF. The CDR3 DNA follows: TGTGCCATCAGTGAGTTAACCGGGGTATTGACGGGCTACACCTTC.

The rearrangement links TRBV6-5 to TRBJ1-2; the D is unclear. The CDR3 runs 13 residues. Germline V gene data show CDR1 as MNHEY and CDR2 as SVGAGI. V dropped 6 bases and J dropped 4 bases, with 12 bases sitting between them. CDR3 DNA: TGTGCCAGCAGCTCCGGGTACGCCTATGGCTACACCTTC. Its translation: CASSSGYAYGYTF.

The chain joins TRBV10-3 to TRBJ1-1; no firm D call. Germline V gene data show CDR1 as ENHRY and CDR2 as SYGVKD. The CDR3 is made up of 15 amino acids. V gave up 0 bases and J gave up 1 base, with 9 bases separating them. Here the CDR3 DNA reads TGTGCCATCAGTGAGTCGGGAAGGGAGAACACTGAAGCTTTCTTT. Translation: CAISESGRENTEAFF.

The chain has TRBV5-4 and TRBJ1-1; possible D gene TRBD1, 5 bases. The CDR3 consists of 15 residues. Germline V gene data show CDR1 as SGHNT and CDR2 as YYREEE (reference sequence). Trimming cost V 2 bases and J 5 bases, with 16 bases left between them. The CDR3 protein is CASSFGGGDRTEAFF. As DNA, the CDR3 is TGTGCCAGCAGCTTTGGGGGGGGAGACAGAACTGAAGCTTTCTTT.